The 11 T cell receptor beta chains below were found in one sample sequenced in a study of blood T cell repertoires in COVID-19. Sequenced by immunoSEQ multiplex PCR; TCRdb stores in-frame clones only, minus some. The table includes around 98,000 clones, less than 85% detected once. The sequenced material came from peripheral blood. These receptors were obtained from a woman aged 55-75 years with acute or convalescent COVID-19.

In DNA, the CDR3 is TGTGCCAGCAGCCGCGGCGAGCAGTACTTC. It codes for CASSRGEQYF. This rearrangement joins TRBV28 to TRBJ2-7; D not certain. Trimming removed 6 bases from V and 6 bases from J, with 6 bases in between. The germline CDR1 and CDR2 sequences are MDHEN and SYDVKM. The CDR3 covers 10 residues.

V usage is TRBV4-1 and J usage is TRBJ2-3; 16 bases fit TRBD2. Germline V CDR1 and CDR2: MGHRA, YSYEKL. Trimming took 2 bases from V and 4 from J; bases not matched to a gene: 9. The CDR3 loop spans 19 amino acids. CDR3 sequence: CASSQRGTSGGAFADTQYF. CDR3 coding DNA: TGCGCCAGCAGCCAACGCGGGACTAGCGGGGGGGCATTCGCAGATACGCAGTATTTT.

The rearrangement uses TRBV7-9 and TRBJ1-1, with D possibly matching TRBD1 (5 bases). The germline CDR1 and CDR2 sequences are SEHNR and FQNEAQ (reference sequence). The CDR3 is 14 amino acids. V lost 2 bases, J lost 4 bases, and 11 bases lay in between. The CDR3 sequence is CASSLSQGGTEAFF. CDR3 nucleotides: TGTGCCAGCAGCTTATCCCAGGGCGGCACTGAAGCTTTCTTT.

V and J are TRBV18 and TRBJ2-7; TRBD1 is a possible D gene (5 bases). The germline V gene encodes CDR1 KGHSH and CDR2 LQKENI. The CDR3 is 13 residues long. Trimming removed 3 bases at V and 2 bases at J, with 8 bases between. The CDR3 DNA follows: TGTGCCAGCTCACCCACAGGTCCCTACGAGCAGTACTTC. This codes for CASSPTGPYEQYF.

The chain links TRBV4-1 to TRBJ2-2; 7 nucleotides agree with TRBD1. Per germline, CDR1 MGHRA and CDR2 YSYEKL. The CDR3 extends over 16 amino acids. The J segment lost 4 bases and the V segment lost 3 bases, leaving 8 bases of the junction unmatched. The CDR3 loop is CASSHEQGLGTGELFF. The CDR3 DNA follows: TGCGCCAGCAGCCACGAACAGGGGTTGGGCACCGGGGAGCTGTTTTTT.

The J gene is TRBJ2-6, the V gene TRBV6-2 or TRBV6-3, with unresolved D. CDR1 and CDR2 (germline): MNHEY, SVGEGT. V lost 2 bases, J lost 0 bases, and 8 bases lay in between. CDR3 length: 16 amino acids. The CDR3 is CASSYRGSSGANVLTF. As DNA, the CDR3 is TGTGCCAGCAGTTACCGAGGCAGCTCTGGGGCCAACGTCCTGACTTTC.

The chain employs TRBV2 and TRBJ2-1, with TRBD2 as a possible D gene (6 bases). V shed 7 bases and J shed 1 base, with 8 bases lying between them. The CDR3 runs 13 residues. From germline, CDR1 is SNHLY and CDR2 FYNNEI. CDR3 amino acids: CASTGESYNEQFF. The DNA of the CDR3 is TGTGCCAGCACGGGGGAGTCCTACAATGAGCAGTTCTTC.

The chain is built from TRBV3-1 (or the pseudogene TRBV3-2) and TRBJ1-1; D is unclear. V was trimmed by 2 bases and J by 4 bases, leaving 5 bases between them. CDR1 and CDR2 from the germline V gene are LGHDT and YNNKEL (reference sequence). This CDR3 is 12 amino acids long. The CDR3 bases are TGTGCCAGCAGCCAACCGTTCACTGAAGCTTTCTTT. This gives the protein CASSQPFTEAFF.

The rearrangement uses TRBV7-2 and TRBJ2-5; possible D gene TRBD2, 6 bases. CDR1 is SGHTA, CDR2 FQGNSA, per germline. CDR3 length: 14 amino acids. V dropped 1 base and J dropped 5 bases, with 11 bases sitting between them. The CDR3 here is CASSLDTSRETQYF. CDR3 DNA sequence: TGTGCCAGCAGCTTAGATACTAGCCGGGAGACCCAGTACTTC.

The rearrangement links TRBV18 to TRBJ1-3; 8 bases are a match to TRBD1. The CDR3 contains 15 residues. Looked up from germline, CDR1 is KGHSH and CDR2 is LQKENI. V gave up 7 bases and J gave up 4 bases; unmatched junction bases: 9. CDR3 nucleotides: TGTGCCAGCTACGCCAGGACAGGGTCCGGAAACACCATATATTTT. Translated, it gives CASYARTGSGNTIYF.

The gene calls are TRBV6-5 and TRBJ1-4, with a weak D call TRBD1 (6 bases). From germline, CDR1 is MNHEY and CDR2 SVGAGI. Trimming took 6 bases from V and 8 from J, leaving 16 bases between them. The CDR3 is made up of 14 amino acids. The CDR3 protein is CASRGTTQGEKLFF. The CDR3, as DNA: TGTGCCAGCAGGGGGACAACTCAGGGGGAAAAACTGTTTTTT.